The 7 T cell receptor beta chains presented below share a single source sample, sequenced in a study of CD8+ T cells in alopecia areata. cDNA serving as the sequencing template came from extracted, reverse transcribed RNA. Measured with immunoSEQ multiplex PCR; TCRdb has only the in-frame clones, and not every one. The table records around 190,000 clones, just over 55% of them present only once. What was sequenced was CD8+ T cells sorted from blood. The receptor source for this set is a human donor in good health.

The chain carries TRBV6-5 and TRBJ2-3; unclear D gene. V lost 2 bases, J lost 2 bases, and 14 bases lay in between. Germline CDR1 MNHEY, CDR2 SVGAGI. There are 16 residues in the CDR3. CDR3 region: CASSYDQVLYTDTQYF. The CDR3 DNA reads as TGTGCCAGCAGTTACGATCAGGTGCTCTACACAGATACGCAGTATTTT.

V and J are TRBV7-2 and TRBJ2-3, with a tentative D call TRBD1 (5 bases). Deletions cut 5 bases from V and 2 bases from J, with 11 bases between. CDR3 length equals 14 residues. CDR1 and CDR2 from the germline V gene are SGHTA and FQGNSA. The CDR3 spells CASSASGNTDTQYF. CDR3 nucleotides: TGTGCCAGCAGCGCTTCAGGGAACACAGATACGCAGTATTTT.

This clone was observed a few times. The chain recombines TRBV4-1 with TRBJ2-7, with 11 bases matching TRBD2. J was trimmed by 4 bases and V by 1 base; bases with no gene match: 3. Looked up from germline, CDR1 is MGHRA and CDR2 is YSYEKL. This CDR3 has 15 residues. The CDR3 nucleotides are TGCGCCAGCAGCCAAGGGCCTAGCGGGGGGTACGAGCAGTACTTC. This translates into CASSQGPSGGYEQYF.

The CDR3: CASSLAPGTNYGYTF. As DNA, the CDR3 is TGTGCCAGCAGCTTAGCCCCAGGGACTAACTATGGCTACACCTTC. J is TRBJ1-2 and V is TRBV7-9; D might be TRBD1 (5 bases). This CDR3 has 15 amino acids. Germline V gene sequence: CDR1 SEHNR, CDR2 FQNEAQ (reference sequence). Trimming took 0 bases from V and 0 from J, leaving 8 bases between them. Based on the CDR3 plus reference TRBV7-9 and TRBJ1-2, the full variable domain is DTGVSQNPRHKITKRGQNVTFRCDPISEHNRLYWYRQTLGQGPEFLTYFQNEAQLEKSRLLSDRFSAERPKGSFSTLEIQRTEQGDSAMYLCASSLAPGTNYGYTFGSGTRLTVV.

The genes are TRBV13 and TRBJ2-2; possible D gene TRBD1, 5 bases. Germline V CDR1 and CDR2: PRHDT, FYEKMQ (reference sequence). This CDR3 region has 16 residues. V dropped 3 bases and J dropped 0 bases, with 11 bases sitting between them. The chain's CDR3 is CASSFRGDANTGELFF. The DNA for the CDR3 is TGTGCCAGCAGCTTTAGGGGCGATGCGAACACCGGGGAGCTGTTTTTT. The variable domain in full, with the rest retrieved from reference TRBV13 and TRBJ2-2, is AAGVIQSPRHLIKEKRETATLKCYPIPRHDTVYWYQQGPGQDPQFLISFYEKMQSDKGSIPDRFSAQQFSDYHSELNMSSLELGDSALYFCASSFRGDANTGELFFGEGSRLTVL.

V and J are TRBV5-1 and TRBJ1-4; the D is unclear. The CDR3 contains 14 residues. Per germline, CDR1 SGHRS and CDR2 YFSETQ. The ends were cut back, 4 bases at V and 1 base at J, with 8 bases in the middle. DNA for the CDR3: TGCGCCAGCAGCAGATGGGAAACTAATGAAAAACTGTTTTTT. This translates into CASSRWETNEKLFF.

The chain links TRBV5-1 to TRBJ1-1; D is unresolved. The CDR3 contains 14 residues. From germline, CDR1 is SGHRS and CDR2 YFSETQ. Trimming stripped 4 bases from V and 3 bases from J, with 13 bases between. The CDR3 DNA reads TGCGCCAGCAGCCTCGCTGGGGATTACACTGAAGCTTTCTTT. This encodes CASSLAGDYTEAFF.